This T cell receptor (beta chain) stems from a study of T cell repertoires in cytomegalovirus infection. Across the study: Carrying CMV and the relevant HLA type showed in public TCR beta signatures.

Germline V gene data show CDR1 as LNHDA and CDR2 as SQIVND (reference sequence). The CDR3 consists of 15 residues. V was clipped by 5 bases and J by 5 bases, with 16 bases between them. TCRdb fed the reads into MiXCR, producing one record per CDR3 protein. The top ten clones hold 7.5% to 9% of a sample with some 390,000 distinct CDR3 sequences, less than 20% of them seen once. Comments on this clonotype: As yet, its antigen is unknown.

Study-level points and caveats: Summed frequency of public TCR beta families distinguished CMV carriers with the relevant HLA. HLA-C-restricted CMV-specific TCR beta clonotypes were dominant in the ex vivo response.

The chain joins TRBV19 to TRBJ2-1; a possible D gene is TRBD2 (5 bases). This TCR derives from a human donor in good health (CMV status not recorded). Some clones in this sample may be carry-over from other donors' samples. Sequences were obtained from PBMCs. The CDR3 reads CASSWLAGVNNEQFF. CDR3 nucleotides: TGTGCCAGTAGTTGGCTAGCTGGTGTCAACAATGAGCAGTTCTTC. Looking up the rest from reference TRBV19 and TRBJ2-1 gives the full variable domain: DGGITQSPKYLFRKEGQNVTLSCEQNLNHDAMYWYRQDPGQGLRLIYYSQIVNDFQKGDIAEGYSVSREKKESFPLTVTSAQKNPTAFYLCASSWLAGVNNEQFFGPGTRLTVL.